This is a list of T cell receptor beta chains from one sample in a study of post-analysis software for immune sequencing data. Using its own MiXCR run on the PCR reads, TCRdb lists one record per CDR3 protein. Of about 460,000 distinct CDR3 sequences listed, over 35% were seen once; the top ten hold 12%. Sequencing input: blood. These receptors came from a girl aged 5 to 17 with multiple sclerosis. The conserved cysteine and the conserved F or W are not part of the CDR3 here. A D gene is named only where the DNA matches it firmly.

v_call d_call cdr3_aa
TRBV20-1 TRBD2 SAMTSGSGNIQY
TRBV7-3 - ASSLTSGLGAGYT
TRBV20-1 TRBD1 SAYRGYYEQY
TRBV20-1 TRBD2 SAPRPSGGQETRY
TRBV13 - ASSDSSSSYEQY
TRBV21-1 - ASSKSKRTVGGIQY
TRBV29-1 - SVEDGAGRFDYGYT
TRBV12-3/TRBV12-4 - ASNRQGRVEQY
TRBV10-1 - ASSESGAGVDTQY
TRBV28 - ASKGPSSYEQY
TRBV20-1 - SARPLRDLTYVQY
TRBV7-3 TRBD1 ASSRDRASYGYT
TRBV12-3/TRBV12-4 TRBD2 ASKAGGPDTQY
TRBV28 - ASSLVSGQPQH
TRBV7-9 TRBD1 ASSEDRGQY
TRBV20-1 TRBD2 SATPSGSFSYEQY
TRBV20-1 TRBD1 SARAGTGNNEQF
TRBV28 TRBD1 ASSLGTGGIYGYT
TRBV29-1 TRBD2 SVEGGRAPEQY
TRBV6-5 TRBD2 ASSLLAGDSDTQY
TRBV7-9 TRBD1 ASSRWTGMGKNIQY
TRBV4-1 TRBD2 ASSQPTSGVAKNIQY
TRBV5-1 TRBD1 ASSLGQGVSPLH
TRBV28 - ASRVQGIQETQY
TRBV6-1 TRBD2 ASSTSANNEQF
TRBV4-1 TRBD2 ASSHRGAGTSYEQY
TRBV2 TRBD2 ASLLEVAGGGEQF
TRBV20-1 - SARGGGSNTEAF
TRBV5-1 - ASATADAQY
TRBV11-2 TRBD2 ASSLGSGTTGELF
TRBV12-3/TRBV12-4 - ASSVPPAYEQY
TRBV27 - ASSFYSTDTQY
TRBV25-1 TRBD2 ASSESLLKGLAGALTDTQY
TRBV21-1 - ASSKGVDSTDTQY
TRBV29-1 - SVESGRANTGELF
TRBV4-2 - ASSQGGLSYEQY
TRBV29-1 TRBD1 SVFGTGSEKLF
TRBV29-1 TRBD1 SVRGSPNYGYT
TRBV4-1 - ASSQESLLYEQY
TRBV6-2/TRBV6-3 - ASSYLSREYTGELF
TRBV25-1 - ASSESWGTNQPQH
TRBV28 - APKAALYNEQF
TRBV7-6 - ASSPQGPTYEQY
TRBV3-1 - ASSQDLGSNEQF
TRBV28 - ASSLQGGSSNQPQH